A single sample is the source of the 16 T cell receptor beta chains below, sequenced in a study of shared clonotypes between healthy human individuals. Naive CD8 cells, CD45RO-negative and positively selected for CCR7, excluded terminally differentiated effector memory CD45RA+ cells. TCRdb's copy holds only in-frame clones and misses some; the assay was immunoSEQ multiplex PCR. The sample includes about 680,000 clones, 92% seen only once; the top ten take roughly 22%. What was sequenced was naive CD8+ T cells sorted from blood. The receptors stem from a man between 25 and 39 years old in good health.

The chain recombines TRBV9 with TRBJ1-2, with a tentative D call TRBD1 (5 bases). The CDR3 spans 14 residues. Germline V CDR1 and CDR2: SGDLS, YYNGEE. The V and J ends lost 3 bases and 3 bases respectively, with 12 bases between them. In DNA, the CDR3 is TGTGCCAGCAGCGCTGGGGGATCGGACTATGGCTACACCTTC. This translates into CASSAGGSDYGYTF.

This chain uses TRBV11-2 with TRBJ2-1; 9 nucleotides match TRBD2. The germline gives CDR1 SGHAT, CDR2 FQNNGV. Losses at the gene ends were 4 bases for V and 4 bases for J; bases not matched to a gene: 8. The CDR3 is 16 amino acids. CDR3 nucleotides: TGTGCCAGCAGCTCCCGACTAGCGGAACCGTACAATGAGCAGTTCTTC. It translates to CASSSRLAEPYNEQFF.

This sequence joins TRBV29-1 and TRBJ2-1; no clear D. The CDR3 contains 13 residues. V lost 5 bases to trimming and J lost 7 bases, with 15 bases between them. Germline V gene sequence: CDR1 SQVTM, CDR2 ANQGSEA. CDR3 in DNA: TGCAGCGTTCTTGTCCTCCTTGGAAATGAGCAGTTCTTC. This sequence encodes CSVLVLLGNEQFF.

The chain employs TRBV28 and TRBJ2-5; maybe TRBD2 (7 bases). The CDR3 covers 16 residues. Germline CDR1 reads MDHEN; CDR2 reads SYDVKM. The V end lost 6 bases, the J end lost 4 bases, and 21 bases lay between the germline ends. The CDR3 sequence: CASSNRDSGGRETQYF. In DNA, the CDR3 is TGTGCCAGCAGCAACCGGGACTCCGGGGGGCGAGAGACCCAGTACTTC.

The V call is TRBV6-5, the J call TRBJ1-4; TRBD1 might be the D (5 bases). The CDR3 covers 12 residues. Germline CDR1 is MNHEY and CDR2 is SVGAGI. Trimming stripped 6 bases from V and 7 bases from J, with 9 bases between. The CDR3 region has the DNA TGTGCCAGCAGCAGGGTTGGTGAAAAACTGTTTTTT. Protein: CASSRVGEKLFF.

The chain couples TRBV9 to TRBJ2-1, with 7 bases that match TRBD2. Trimming cost V 0 bases and J 0 bases; bases outside gene matches: 6. Germline V gene data show CDR1 as SGDLS and CDR2 as YYNGEE. The CDR3 is 17 amino acids. The CDR3 region is CASSVVGSGGSYNEQFF. In DNA form, the CDR3 reads TGTGCCAGCAGCGTAGTCGGATCGGGGGGCTCCTACAATGAGCAGTTCTTC.

The count of this clone is one. The chain employs TRBV7-8 and TRBJ2-6, with D unclear. V lost 3 bases, J lost 5 bases, and 20 bases lay in between. CDR1 and CDR2 from the germline V gene are SGHVS and FQNEAQ. This CDR3 has 18 residues. CDR3 loop: CASSFDSYSQSRANVLTF. CDR3 sequence (DNA): TGTGCCAGCAGCTTCGATTCGTACTCACAAAGTCGGGCCAACGTCCTGACTTTC.

The J gene is TRBJ2-7, the V gene TRBV11-1; 9 bases agree with TRBD1. This CDR3 is built from 18 residues. Losses at the gene ends were 6 bases for V and 2 bases for J; bases not matched to a gene: 17. CDR1 SGHAT and CDR2 FQDESV come from the germline V gene (reference sequence). The CDR3 DNA is TGTGCCAGCAGGTCACAGGGGGCGATTCAACGGGCGGCCTACGAGCAGTACTTC. Translated: CASRSQGAIQRAAYEQYF.

As to this clone: A far larger clone is just one base off, so this is likely a read error. The chain employs TRBV4-3 and TRBJ1-2, with 8 bases lining up with TRBD1. J was trimmed by 4 bases and V by 0 bases; bases with no gene match: 13. The CDR3 loop spans 18 amino acids. Looked up from germline, CDR1 is LGHNA and CDR2 is YSLEER. Written as DNA, the CDR3 is TGCGCCAGCAGCCAAGATTGGGACAGGATGATGATTCGCTATGGCTACACCTTC. Its translation: CASSQDWDRMMIRYGYTF.

This rearrangement joins TRBV2 to TRBJ2-2; either TRBD1 or TRBD2 may fit D (6 bases each). The length of the CDR3 is 19 residues. Trimming removed 4 bases at V and 2 bases at J, with 23 bases between. Germline assignment: CDR1 SNHLY and CDR2 FYNNEI. DNA of the CDR3: TGTGCCAGCAGTGTTAACATCGAGGGGGGCTCCTCTAACACCGGGGAGCTGTTTTTT. Its protein product is CASSVNIEGGSSNTGELFF.

This chain connects TRBV4-1 to TRBJ2-7, with TRBD2 matching over 11 bases. V lost 3 bases and J lost 6; bases outside the gene matches: 7. Germline lookup yields CDR1 MGHRA and CDR2 YSYEKL. The length of the CDR3 is 15 residues. CDR3 sequence reads: CASSHVAGGSVEQYF. The DNA for the CDR3 is TGCGCCAGCAGCCATGTAGCGGGAGGGTCTGTCGAGCAGTACTTC.

The rearrangement joins TRBV29-1 to TRBJ2-1, with D perhaps TRBD1 (5 bases). This CDR3 region has 14 residues. Germline lookup yields CDR1 SQVTM and CDR2 ANQGSEA. V lost 3 bases, J lost 4 bases, and 13 bases lay in between. In DNA form, the CDR3 reads TGCAGCGTTGAGAGGCCCCAGGGTTACAATGAGCAGTTCTTC. It encodes CSVERPQGYNEQFF.

The V call is TRBV4-3, the J call TRBJ2-1, with TRBD2 matching 7 bases. CDR3 size: 14 residues. V shed 4 bases and J 3 bases; nucleotides not matched to a gene: 3. Germline V gives CDR1 LGHNA, CDR2 YSLEER. The CDR3 loop reads CASSPASGYNEQFF. CDR3 DNA: TGCGCCAGCAGCCCTGCTAGCGGCTACAATGAGCAGTTCTTC.

The genes are TRBV27 and TRBJ2-3; TRBD2 matches 12 bases. Looked up from germline, CDR1 is MNHEY and CDR2 is SMNVEV (reference sequence). The V and J ends lost 7 bases and 4 bases, in that order; junction bases with no gene match: 3. This CDR3 has 14 residues. The DNA for the CDR3 is TGTGCCAGCATCTCTAGCGGGAGGGCAGATACGCAGTATTTT. This translates into CASISSGRADTQYF.

This clone was detected once. The CDR3 loop reads CASSRQAEDHEQYF. In DNA, the CDR3 is TGTGCCAGCAGTCGACAGGCGGAGGACCACGAGCAGTACTTC. V usage is TRBV11-2 and J usage is TRBJ2-7, with D possibly matching TRBD1 (6 bases). V lost 6 bases and J lost 5, with 17 bases in between. The CDR3 is 14 residues long. CDR1 is SGHAT, CDR2 FQNNGV, per germline. Using reference TRBV11-2 and TRBJ2-7 for the parts outside the CDR3, the full variable domain is EAGVAQSPRYKIIEKRQSVAFWCNPISGHATLYWYQQILGQGPKLLIQFQNNGVVDDSQLPKDRFSAERLKGVDSTLKIQPAKLEDSAVYLCASSRQAEDHEQYFGPGTRLTVT.

For the CDR3, the DNA is TGTGCCAGCAGCCCCGAAAGTTATGCCAAAAACATTCAGTACTTC. It yields the protein CASSPESYAKNIQYF. The chain combines TRBV7-8 with TRBJ2-4, with D unresolved. CDR1 is SGHVS and CDR2 is FQNEAQ in the germline V gene. The CDR3 covers 15 residues. Trimming shortened V by 5 bases and J by 1 base, and 12 bases separated the two germline ends.